This passage covers 10 T cell receptor beta chains from one sample sequenced in a study of CD8 T cells in ankylosing spondylitis. TCRdb recomputed calls from the 5' RACE reads with MiXCR, one row per CDR3 protein. The top ten clones hold approximately 40% of a sample with roughly 220,000 distinct CDR3 sequences, about 18% of them seen once. Study-wide results and caveats: A TCR beta motif made of several highly homologous variants seemed typical of ankylosing spondylitis blood.

Which antigens these TCRs recognize remains unknown. The sequenced sample consisted of blood, either unsorted or a sorted T cell fraction (not recorded which). The origin of the receptors is a male donor with ankylosing spondylitis.

This clonotype was observed at least ten times. The chain uses TRBV6-2 or TRBV6-3 and TRBJ2-2; D remains ambiguous. The V end was cut by 6 bases, the J end by 3 bases, with 14 bases between. Looked up from germline, CDR1 is MNHEY and CDR2 is SVGEGT. The CDR3 contains 15 residues. CDR3 in amino acids: CASSPTEQYTGELFF. Here the CDR3 DNA reads TGTGCCAGCAGCCCGACCGAACAATACACCGGGGAGCTGTTTTTT.

The chain has TRBV27 and TRBJ1-4; D ambiguous. The CDR3 totals 13 residues. Germline V gene data show CDR1 as MNHEY and CDR2 as SMNVEV (reference sequence). V was pared by 8 bases and J by 4 bases, with 11 bases between. The CDR3 DNA reads TGTGCCAGCTATGGGGTTGGTAATGAAAAACTGTTTTTT. As protein: CASYGVGNEKLFF.

The sample holds a few counts of this clonotype. J is TRBJ1-1 and V is TRBV2; perhaps TRBD1 as D (6 bases). V was pared by 6 bases and J by 5 bases, with 19 bases between. Germline CDR1 reads SNHLY; CDR2 reads FYNNEI. The CDR3 is 15 residues long. The CDR3 protein is CASSPLGGARTEAFF. DNA of the CDR3: TGTGCCAGCAGCCCCCTGGGGGGGGCGCGAACTGAAGCTTTCTTT.

There are many counts of this clonotype. The genes are TRBV12-3 or TRBV12-4 and TRBJ2-3; possible D gene TRBD2, 5 bases. CDR3 size: 13 residues. V lost 3 bases and J lost 4, with 8 bases in between. The CDR3 DNA follows: TGTGCCAGCAGTTTTGGAGGCCCAGATACGCAGTATTTT. Its protein product is CASSFGGPDTQYF.

The V call is TRBV10-3, the J call TRBJ2-1; D gene ambiguous. Trimming took 7 bases from V and 9 from J, leaving 10 bases between them. This CDR3 has 11 residues. Germline V gives CDR1 ENHRY, CDR2 SYGVKD. CDR3 nucleotides: TGTGCCATCACGACACTGGGTGAGCAGTTCTTC. This sequence encodes CAITTLGEQFF.

The genes are TRBV4-1 and TRBJ2-3, with D perhaps TRBD2 (7 bases). The CDR3 sequence is 17 residues long. The germline gives CDR1 MGHRA, CDR2 YSYEKL. Trimming removed 3 bases from V and 0 bases from J, with 16 bases in between. This chain's CDR3 is CASSHTLGGPSTDTQYF. In DNA, the CDR3 is TGCGCCAGCAGCCATACACTGGGGGGGCCCAGCACAGATACGCAGTATTTT.

The rearrangement joins TRBV5-1 to TRBJ2-7, with D tentatively TRBD2 (5 bases). CDR1 and CDR2 (germline): SGHRS, YFSETQ. This CDR3 spans 16 amino acids. Trimming left V 4 bases short and J 6 bases short, with 23 bases between. Written as DNA, the CDR3 is TGCGCCAGCAGCCCGTGGTGGCAGGCCGAGCGGATCGAGCAGTACTTC. It is translated as CASSPWWQAERIEQYF.

The rearrangement uses TRBV7-6 and TRBJ2-1; 11 bases are shared with TRBD2. J was trimmed by 4 bases and V by 3 bases; bases with no gene match: 5. Germline values: CDR1 SGHVS, CDR2 FNYEAQ. The CDR3 has 16 residues. CDR3 residues: CASSLRLAGQYNEQFF. The CDR3 coding sequence is TGTGCCAGCAGCTTGAGACTAGCGGGACAATACAATGAGCAGTTCTTC.

This clonotype was counted between two and nine times. The chain recombines TRBV29-1 with TRBJ2-7; D is uncertain. CDR3 length: 12 amino acids. Trimming cost V 4 bases and J 0 bases, with 7 bases left between them. CDR1 and CDR2 (germline): SQVTM, ANQGSEA. CDR3 protein: CSVVVGSYEQYF. Here the CDR3 DNA reads TGCAGCGTTGTGGTGGGCTCCTACGAGCAGTACTTC.

This clonotype has just a few counts. This rearrangement joins TRBV12-3 or TRBV12-4 to TRBJ2-2; 7 bases line up with TRBD2. The ends lost 6 bases at V and 1 base at J; junction bases unmatched: 8. The CDR3 consists of 16 residues. The CDR3 sequence is CASSRWEGLNTGELFF. The CDR3 bases are TGTGCCAGCAGCCGTTGGGAGGGACTGAACACCGGGGAGCTGTTTTTT.